A selection of T cell receptor beta chains follows, all from one sample in a study of T cell responses to AZD1222 COVID-19 vaccine. Clones were read by immunoSEQ multiplex PCR, and TCRdb kept only the in-frame ones, dropping some. The sample has 110,000 to 150,000 clones; more than 80% are singletons. Here the sequenced sample was peripheral blood, taken on day 0 of MenACWY control vaccination. Receptor source: an adult in good health. Both conserved end residues are part of each CDR3. Fields, in order: J gene, CDR3 length, clone size, D gene, V gene, CDR3 protein, CDR3 DNA. The D gene is left open where the match is weak. Some rows mark clone size as missing; the rest say once, few, many or name a class of expanded clone.

j_call: TRBJ2-5
cdr3_length: 12
clone_size: .
d_call: .
v_call: TRBV7-8
cdr3_aa: CASSLFANGVNF
cdr3_nt: TGTGCCAGCAGCTTATTCGCAAACGGGGTGAACTTC

j_call: TRBJ1-1
cdr3_length: 11
clone_size: once
d_call: .
v_call: TRBV12-5
cdr3_aa: CASADHTPAFF
cdr3_nt: TGTGCTAGTGCCGATCATACCCCGGCTTTCTTT

j_call: TRBJ2-1
cdr3_length: 12
clone_size: .
d_call: .
v_call: TRBV6-5
cdr3_aa: CASSDLSDEQFF
cdr3_nt: TGTGCCAGTTCGGACCTAAGCGATGAGCAGTTCTTC

j_call: TRBJ1-6
cdr3_length: 15
clone_size: .
d_call: .
v_call: TRBV30
cdr3_aa: CAWSTSELLNSPLHF
cdr3_nt: TGTGCCTGGAGTACCTCAGAGTTGCTAAATTCACCCCTCCACTTT

j_call: TRBJ2-2
cdr3_length: 18
clone_size: .
d_call: TRBD2
v_call: TRBV15
cdr3_aa: CATSRDFLAGVRAGELFF
cdr3_nt: TGTGCCACCAGCAGAGATTTTCTAGCGGGAGTGCGGGCCGGGGAGCTGTTTTTT

j_call: TRBJ1-2
cdr3_length: 15
clone_size: .
d_call: TRBD1
v_call: TRBV18
cdr3_aa: CASSQGGQGPYGYTF
cdr3_nt: TGTGCCAGCTCCCAAGGAGGACAGGGCCCTTATGGCTACACCTTC

j_call: TRBJ1-2
cdr3_length: 13
clone_size: .
d_call: .
v_call: TRBV5-4
cdr3_aa: CASSGTGWYGYTF
cdr3_nt: TGTGCCAGCAGCGGTACAGGGTGGTACGGCTACACCTTC

j_call: TRBJ2-3
cdr3_length: 14
clone_size: .
d_call: .
v_call: TRBV6-2/TRBV6-3
cdr3_aa: CASSSRTELDTQYF
cdr3_nt: TGTGCCAGCAGTTCCCGGACTGAATTGGATACGCAGTATTTT

j_call: TRBJ1-2
cdr3_length: 14
clone_size: .
d_call: .
v_call: TRBV5-4
cdr3_aa: CASSTTASNYGYTF
cdr3_nt: TGTGCCAGCAGCACTACTGCCTCCAACTATGGCTACACCTTC

j_call: TRBJ2-5
cdr3_length: 12
clone_size: .
d_call: .
v_call: TRBV7-3
cdr3_aa: CASSLTEETQYF
cdr3_nt: TGTGCCAGCAGCTTAACGGAGGAGACCCAGTACTTC

j_call: TRBJ2-7
cdr3_length: 18
clone_size: .
d_call: TRBD1
v_call: TRBV7-9
cdr3_aa: CASSSGDREQGSSYEQYF
cdr3_nt: TGTGCCAGCAGCTCCGGGGACAGGGAACAGGGAAGCTCCTACGAGCAGTACTTC

j_call: TRBJ2-1
cdr3_length: 16
clone_size: .
d_call: .
v_call: TRBV11-2
cdr3_aa: CASTSRELQKYNEQFF
cdr3_nt: TGTGCCAGCACCTCTCGAGAGCTACAAAAGTACAATGAGCAGTTCTTC

j_call: TRBJ1-5
cdr3_length: 14
clone_size: .
d_call: .
v_call: TRBV18
cdr3_aa: CASSNSGGNQPQHF
cdr3_nt: TGTGCCAGCTCAAACTCCGGGGGCAATCAGCCCCAGCATTTT

j_call: TRBJ1-2
cdr3_length: 13
clone_size: .
d_call: .
v_call: TRBV2
cdr3_aa: CASRTVPGYGYTF
cdr3_nt: TGTGCCAGCAGGACCGTGCCTGGCTATGGCTACACCTTC

j_call: TRBJ1-1
cdr3_length: 16
clone_size: .
d_call: .
v_call: TRBV13
cdr3_aa: CASSDYRDPRDTEAFF
cdr3_nt: TGTGCCAGCAGCGATTACCGTGACCCGAGGGACACTGAAGCTTTCTTT

j_call: TRBJ1-2
cdr3_length: 14
clone_size: .
d_call: TRBD1
v_call: TRBV28
cdr3_aa: CASRSGGRDYGYTF
cdr3_nt: TGTGCCAGCAGGTCAGGGGGTAGAGACTATGGCTACACCTTC

j_call: TRBJ1-6
cdr3_length: 14
clone_size: .
d_call: .
v_call: TRBV5-4
cdr3_aa: CASSFQRDNSPLHF
cdr3_nt: TGTGCCAGCAGCTTCCAGAGGGATAATTCACCCCTCCACTTT

j_call: TRBJ2-1
cdr3_length: 13
clone_size: .
d_call: TRBD1
v_call: TRBV3-1/TRBV3-2
cdr3_aa: CASSFTGGREQFF
cdr3_nt: TGTGCCAGCAGTTTTACAGGGGGCCGGGAGCAGTTCTTC

j_call: TRBJ2-5
cdr3_length: 15
clone_size: once
d_call: TRBD2
v_call: TRBV11-3
cdr3_aa: CASSRAPGREETQYF
cdr3_nt: TGTGCCAGCAGCCGTGCCCCTGGGCGGGAGGAGACCCAGTACTTC

j_call: TRBJ1-1
cdr3_length: 12
clone_size: .
d_call: .
v_call: TRBV6-2/TRBV6-3
cdr3_aa: CASSYSDTEAFF
cdr3_nt: TGTGCCAGCAGTTACAGTGACACTGAAGCTTTCTTT

j_call: TRBJ2-7
cdr3_length: 15
clone_size: .
d_call: TRBD2
v_call: TRBV27
cdr3_aa: CASRPGLEGWNEQYF
cdr3_nt: TGTGCCAGCAGACCGGGACTAGAAGGCTGGAACGAGCAGTACTTC

j_call: TRBJ2-5
cdr3_length: 14
clone_size: .
d_call: .
v_call: TRBV5-1
cdr3_aa: CASSPPGSSETQYF
cdr3_nt: TGCGCCAGCAGCCCCCCCGGGAGTAGCGAGACCCAGTACTTC

j_call: TRBJ1-1
cdr3_length: 15
clone_size: .
d_call: .
v_call: TRBV6-5
cdr3_aa: CASSYSSLSNTEAFF
cdr3_nt: TGTGCCAGCAGTTACTCGTCCCTATCTAACACTGAAGCTTTCTTT

j_call: TRBJ1-5
cdr3_length: 15
clone_size: .
d_call: TRBD1
v_call: TRBV28
cdr3_aa: CASSLEQGGQQPQHF
cdr3_nt: TGTGCCAGCAGTTTAGAACAGGGGGGGCAGCAGCCCCAGCATTTT

j_call: TRBJ1-4
cdr3_length: 14
clone_size: .
d_call: .
v_call: TRBV7-2
cdr3_aa: CASSKNVRSEKLFF
cdr3_nt: TGTGCCAGCTCAAAAAATGTACGCTCTGAAAAACTGTTTTTT

j_call: TRBJ2-2
cdr3_length: 15
clone_size: .
d_call: .
v_call: TRBV27
cdr3_aa: CASSLSLGNTGELFF
cdr3_nt: TGTGCCAGCAGTTTATCTCTGGGGAACACCGGGGAGCTGTTTTTT

j_call: TRBJ2-5
cdr3_length: 15
clone_size: .
d_call: TRBD2
v_call: TRBV14
cdr3_aa: CASSHLGLVYETQYF
cdr3_nt: TGTGCCAGCAGCCATCTCGGACTAGTCTATGAGACCCAGTACTTC

j_call: TRBJ1-1
cdr3_length: 12
clone_size: .
d_call: .
v_call: TRBV20-1
cdr3_aa: CSASPGNTEAFF
cdr3_nt: TGCAGTGCTAGTCCAGGGAACACTGAAGCTTTCTTT

j_call: TRBJ1-2
cdr3_length: 14
clone_size: .
d_call: .
v_call: TRBV25-1
cdr3_aa: CASSENPVTYGYTF
cdr3_nt: TGTGCCAGCAGTGAAAACCCAGTCACCTATGGCTACACCTTC

j_call: TRBJ2-2
cdr3_length: 15
clone_size: .
d_call: .
v_call: TRBV6-2/TRBV6-3
cdr3_aa: CASSYSTGRNGELFF
cdr3_nt: TGTGCCAGCAGTTACTCGACAGGGAGGAACGGGGAGCTGTTTTTT

j_call: TRBJ2-2
cdr3_length: 15
clone_size: once
d_call: .
v_call: TRBV19
cdr3_aa: CASRPTRPGAGELFF
cdr3_nt: TGTGCCAGTAGACCGACACGTCCAGGGGCCGGGGAGCTGTTTTTT

j_call: TRBJ1-2
cdr3_length: 11
clone_size: .
d_call: .
v_call: TRBV6-6
cdr3_aa: CASRRDYGYTF
cdr3_nt: TGTGCCAGCAGAAGGGACTATGGCTACACCTTC

j_call: TRBJ2-3
cdr3_length: 15
clone_size: .
d_call: .
v_call: TRBV4-3
cdr3_aa: CASSQDRSSTDTQYF
cdr3_nt: TGCGCCAGCAGCCAAGATCGGTCTAGCACAGATACGCAGTATTTT

j_call: TRBJ2-2
cdr3_length: 17
clone_size: once
d_call: .
v_call: TRBV5-4
cdr3_aa: CASSFEGTKSNTGELFF
cdr3_nt: TGTGCCAGCAGCTTTGAGGGGACAAAATCGAACACCGGGGAGCTGTTTTTT

j_call: TRBJ2-3
cdr3_length: 15
clone_size: .
d_call: TRBD2
v_call: TRBV24-1
cdr3_aa: CATSPRQGGTDTQYF
cdr3_nt: TGTGCCACCAGTCCCCGGCAGGGAGGGACAGATACGCAGTATTTT

j_call: TRBJ1-5
cdr3_length: 17
clone_size: .
d_call: .
v_call: TRBV4-2
cdr3_aa: CASSQVGEGDSNQPQHF
cdr3_nt: TGTGCCAGCAGCCAAGTGGGAGAGGGGGATAGCAATCAGCCCCAGCATTTT

j_call: TRBJ2-5
cdr3_length: 15
clone_size: .
d_call: .
v_call: TRBV7-6
cdr3_aa: CASSLAGLEQETQYF
cdr3_nt: TGTGCCAGCAGCTTAGCGGGACTGGAACAAGAGACCCAGTACTTC

j_call: TRBJ1-2
cdr3_length: 18
clone_size: .
d_call: TRBD1
v_call: TRBV4-1
cdr3_aa: CASSWTNPTTGVDYGYTF
cdr3_nt: TGCGCCAGCAGCTGGACCAACCCTACGACAGGGGTTGACTATGGCTACACCTTC

j_call: TRBJ1-1
cdr3_length: 14
clone_size: .
d_call: .
v_call: TRBV11-2
cdr3_aa: CASSSGMGDTEAFF
cdr3_nt: TGTGCCAGCAGCTCGGGGATGGGGGACACTGAAGCTTTCTTT

j_call: TRBJ2-2
cdr3_length: 16
clone_size: .
d_call: TRBD1
v_call: TRBV18
cdr3_aa: CASSPRDRGDTGELFF
cdr3_nt: TGTGCCAGCTCACCTCGGGACAGGGGAGACACCGGGGAGCTGTTTTTT

j_call: TRBJ1-3
cdr3_length: 15
clone_size: .
d_call: .
v_call: TRBV6-1
cdr3_aa: CASSEEDGSGNTIYF
cdr3_nt: TGTGCCAGCAGTGAAGAGGACGGCTCAGGAAACACCATATATTTT

j_call: TRBJ1-1
cdr3_length: 13
clone_size: .
d_call: .
v_call: TRBV10-3
cdr3_aa: CAITDRLNTEAFF
cdr3_nt: TGTGCCATCACAGACAGACTGAACACTGAAGCTTTCTTT

j_call: TRBJ2-2
cdr3_length: 15
clone_size: .
d_call: TRBD2
v_call: TRBV9
cdr3_aa: CASSVSGRGTGELFF
cdr3_nt: TGTGCCAGCAGCGTTAGCGGGAGAGGCACCGGGGAGCTGTTTTTT